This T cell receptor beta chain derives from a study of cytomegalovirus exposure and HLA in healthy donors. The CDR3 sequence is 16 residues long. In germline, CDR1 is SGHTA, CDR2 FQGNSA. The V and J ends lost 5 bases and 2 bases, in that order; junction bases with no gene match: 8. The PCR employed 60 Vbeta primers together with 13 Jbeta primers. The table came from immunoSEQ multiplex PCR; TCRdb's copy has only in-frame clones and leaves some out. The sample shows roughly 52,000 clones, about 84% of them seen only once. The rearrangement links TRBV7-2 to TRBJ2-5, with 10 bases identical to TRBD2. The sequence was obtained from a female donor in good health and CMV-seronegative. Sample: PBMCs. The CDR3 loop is CASSQGTSALQETQYF. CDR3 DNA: TGTGCCAGCAGCCAGGGGACTAGCGCTCTTCAAGAGACCCAGTACTTC.